A selection of T cell receptor beta chains follows, all from one sample in a study of blood T cells in healthy people across ages. TCRdb reprocessed the 5' RACE reads via MiXCR and lists one record per CDR3 protein. In the table there are 700,000 to 950,000 distinct CDR3 sequences, 43% of which are singletons. The sequencing sample was made of blood. The receptors come from a woman aged 60-75 years in good health. CDR3s include the opening cysteine and the closing phenylalanine or tryptophan. A D gene is named only where the DNA matches it firmly. Clone size is shown for a subset of rows, as once, few, many or a class of expanded clone.

TRBJ2-3 . TRBV7-2 few TGTGCCAGCAGCTTAGTGGGTACATCTCTAAGCACAGATACGCAGTATTTT CASSLVGTSLSTDTQYF
TRBJ2-5 TRBD2 TRBV20-1 . TGCAGTGCCCCGGGGGGGCCTAGGGAAGAGACCCAGTACTTC CSAPGGPREETQYF
TRBJ2-7 . TRBV2 many TGTGCCAGCAGTGAACAGGGGTACGAGCAGTACTTC CASSEQGYEQYF
TRBJ1-6 . TRBV5-1 . TGCGCCAGCAGCTTGGATGATTCACCCCTCCACTTT CASSLDDSPLHF
TRBJ2-5 . TRBV20-1 . TGCAGTGCGAGAGGTCGGGACAACCAAGAGACCCAGTACTTC CSARGRDNQETQYF
TRBJ2-1 . TRBV7-6 . TGTGCCAGCAGCCCAGCCGAAGGACCGCAGTTCTTC CASSPAEGPQFF
TRBJ2-1 TRBD2 TRBV12-3/TRBV12-4 once TGTGCCAGCAGAAAGACCAGGACTAGCGGATACAATGAGCAGTTCTTC CASRKTRTSGYNEQFF
TRBJ2-2 TRBD1 TRBV6-2/TRBV6-3 few TGTGCCAGCAGTCACCCTCTGGACAGGGGTTCCGGGGAGCTGTTTTTT CASSHPLDRGSGELFF
TRBJ2-5 TRBD1 TRBV7-9 . TGTGCCAGCAGCTGGGACAGGGGGCCTAAGGAGCAGTACTTC CASSWDRGPKEQYF
TRBJ2-1 TRBD1 TRBV9 few TGTGCCAGCAGCGTAGCTGGGACAGGGTCCTACAATGAGCAGTTCTTC CASSVAGTGSYNEQFF
TRBJ2-3 . TRBV29-1 . TGCAGCGTGGAAGATCGGGGGGCCCACCCAGATACGCAGTATTTT CSVEDRGAHPDTQYF
TRBJ1-5 TRBD1 TRBV20-1 . TGCAGTGCTAGACTGCCAGGACAGGGCAATCAGCCCCAGCATTTT CSARLPGQGNQPQHF
TRBJ2-3 TRBD2 TRBV20-1 . TGCAGTGCCGGACCAACTAGCGCGGATACGCAGTATTTT CSAGPTSADTQYF
TRBJ2-1 TRBD2 TRBV3-1 few TGTGCCAGCAGCCAAGATCAGTATAGCGGGGGGGACAATGAGCAGTTCTTC CASSQDQYSGGDNEQFF
TRBJ2-7 . TRBV5-5 . TGTGCCAGCAGCACTGACACGGCCTACGAGCAGTACTTC CASSTDTAYEQYF
TRBJ2-3 . TRBV28 . TGTGCCAGCGCCTACGCAGATACGCAGTATTTT CASAYADTQYF
TRBJ2-1 . TRBV20-1 few TGCAGTGCTAGTTCTGCGGGGAAAAGGAACAATGAGCAGTTCTTC CSASSAGKRNNEQFF
TRBJ1-6 TRBD1 TRBV10-3 . TGTGCCATCAGAACCGGACAGGGGGGGTCCTATAATTCACCCCTCCACTTT CAIRTGQGGSYNSPLHF
TRBJ2-4 . TRBV10-3 many TGTGCCATCAGTGAGACAGGCGGCAGCATAAACATTCAGTACTTC CAISETGGSINIQYF
TRBJ1-4 . TRBV6-5 . TGTGCCAGCAGTTACTCTACGGGAGGGGGTGAAAAACTGTTTTTT CASSYSTGGGEKLFF
TRBJ2-2 . TRBV5-1 . TGCGCCAGCAGCTTGGGGTTCGCGAACACCGGGGAGCTGTTTTTT CASSLGFANTGELFF
TRBJ1-2 . TRBV6-5 many TGTGCCAGCGGCGAGCGGACAGTCTATGGCTACACCTTC CASGERTVYGYTF
TRBJ2-3 TRBD2 TRBV12-3/TRBV12-4 few TGTGCCAGCAGTCTCGGACTAGCGGGGGGGCGCAGCACAGATACGCAGTATTTT CASSLGLAGGRSTDTQYF
TRBJ2-5 . TRBV28 . TGTGCCAGCAGGCAGACAGCTCAAGAGACCCAGTACTTC CASRQTAQETQYF
TRBJ1-6 . TRBV6-6 few TGTGCCAGCAGTTACCCAGAGCCTAGGGCCCTCCACTTT CASSYPEPRALHF
TRBJ2-7 . TRBV5-1 . TGCGCCAGCACCAACCCAGGTGCTTCAACCTTCGAGCAGTACTTC CASTNPGASTFEQYF